Listed below are T cell receptor beta chains from one sample, sequenced in a study of blood T cell repertoires in COVID-19. TCRdb keeps only in-frame clones here, not all; method: immunoSEQ multiplex PCR. Among a few hundred thousand clones listed, less than 90% were seen once. The sequenced material came from peripheral blood. The source of these receptors is an older woman who had recovered from COVID-19. Each CDR3 is given with its conserved first and last residue. D genes are given only for firm matches. For some rows the clone size is stated as once, few or many, or as a class when expanded; others skip it.

D	V	size	J	DNA	CDR3
TRBD1	TRBV5-1	NA	TRBJ2-7	TGCGCCAGCAGCACGGGCGGGACAGGGGCCTACGAGCAGTACTTC	CASSTGGTGAYEQYF
NA	TRBV6-5	NA	TRBJ2-1	TGTGCCAGCAGCTTCACGGGGGTGTCCTACAATGAGCAGTTCTTC	CASSFTGVSYNEQFF
TRBD1	TRBV5-1	NA	TRBJ1-4	TGCGCCAGCAGCCCGGGACAGGGACAGAATGAAAAACTGTTTTTT	CASSPGQGQNEKLFF
NA	TRBV12-5	NA	TRBJ2-7	TGTGCTAGTGGCCCGACAGCCTCCTACGAGCAGTACTTC	CASGPTASYEQYF
NA	TRBV20-1	NA	TRBJ2-7	TGCAGTGCTAGTCCCGGGGTCGGCTACGAGCAGTACTTC	CSASPGVGYEQYF
TRBD2	TRBV7-2	NA	TRBJ2-5	TGTGCCAGCAGCCCGACTAGCTGGGGAGAGACCCAGTACTTC	CASSPTSWGETQYF
TRBD1	TRBV7-6	NA	TRBJ2-1	TGTGCCAGCAGCTGGGCAGGGGGCAATGAGCAGTTCTTC	CASSWAGGNEQFF
NA	TRBV30	NA	TRBJ1-3	TGTGCCTGGAGTGTACCACGCTCGGGATCCATCACCCGAAACACCATATATTTT	CAWSVPRSGSITRNTIYF
TRBD1	TRBV11-2	NA	TRBJ1-2	TGTGCCAGCAGCTCGCTCCAGGGGGCGAACTATGGCTACACCTTC	CASSSLQGANYGYTF
NA	TRBV5-1	NA	TRBJ1-6	TGCGCCAGCAGCTTGGAGGGAGATTCACCCCTCCACTTT	CASSLEGDSPLHF
TRBD1	TRBV11-1	few	TRBJ2-5	TGTGCCAGCAGCATAACCGGGACAGGGGCCCGGGAGACCCAGTACTTC	CASSITGTGARETQYF
NA	TRBV9	NA	TRBJ1-2	TGTGCCAGCAGCGCCGACTCGGTCTGGAGCGGCTACACCTTC	CASSADSVWSGYTF
TRBD2	TRBV5-1	NA	TRBJ2-7	TGCGCCAGCAGCTCCGATCTAGCGGGGCACCACTCCTACGAGCAGTACTTC	CASSSDLAGHHSYEQYF
TRBD2	TRBV19	NA	TRBJ2-1	TGTGCCAGCACCACCCACCCCCGGGGGGGGCAGTTCTTC	CASTTHPRGGQFF
TRBD1	TRBV5-1	NA	TRBJ2-1	TGCGCCAGCAGCCCGAACCCGGTGGGACAGGGTCACAATGAGCAGTTCTTC	CASSPNPVGQGHNEQFF
NA	TRBV5-4	NA	TRBJ1-3	TGTGCCAGCAGCTTGGCTCGAGCGGGGCGAAACACCATATATTTT	CASSLARAGRNTIYF
TRBD2	TRBV3-1/TRBV3-2	NA	TRBJ2-1	TGTGCCAGCAGCCCTTTTGCGGGGGGAGACAATGAGCAGTTCTTC	CASSPFAGGDNEQFF
TRBD1	TRBV6-5	NA	TRBJ1-4	TGTGCCAGCAGCAACCCAAGGACAGGGGGCGAAAAACTGTTTTTT	CASSNPRTGGEKLFF
TRBD2	TRBV7-8	NA	TRBJ2-1	TGTGCCAGCAGCCCACGGACTAGTTTTGAGCAGTTCTTC	CASSPRTSFEQFF
NA	TRBV6-5	NA	TRBJ1-1	TGTGCCAGCAGTTCGAGAGGGGGAACTGAAGCTTTCTTT	CASSSRGGTEAFF
TRBD1	TRBV7-9	NA	TRBJ2-4	TGTGCCAGCAGCTCCGCGGGACAGGGGGACATTCAGTACTTC	CASSSAGQGDIQYF
NA	TRBV9	few	TRBJ1-1	TGTGCCAGCAGCAGTATTACAGGGAACACTGAAGCTTTCTTT	CASSSITGNTEAFF
NA	TRBV18	NA	TRBJ1-3	TGTGCCAGCTCAGCCGGCGGCTCTGGAAACACCATATATTTT	CASSAGGSGNTIYF
TRBD1	TRBV5-6	NA	TRBJ2-7	TGTGCCAGCAGCCCTACGACAGGGCCCCACGAGCAGTACTTC	CASSPTTGPHEQYF
TRBD2	TRBV2	NA	TRBJ2-3	TGTGCCAGCAGCGCTAGGACTAGCGGGGGCACAGATACGCAGTATTTT	CASSARTSGGTDTQYF
TRBD2	TRBV2	few	TRBJ2-2	TGTGCCAGCAGTGAAAGGGTTGTGGGGGGGATCCCCGTATCCGGGGAGCTGTTTTTT	CASSERVVGGIPVSGELFF
NA	TRBV4-3	NA	TRBJ1-4	TGCGCCAGCAGCCAAGGGGGAGCAGGGGACACTAATGAAAAACTGTTTTTT	CASSQGGAGDTNEKLFF
TRBD1	TRBV18	once	TRBJ1-2	TGTGCCAGCTCACCACCGACAGGGGGATTTGGCTACACCTTC	CASSPPTGGFGYTF
NA	TRBV6-5	NA	TRBJ2-7	TGTGCCAGCAGTTACTCCGGGACACCCTACGAGCAGTACTTC	CASSYSGTPYEQYF
NA	TRBV2	once	TRBJ2-3	TGTGCCAGCGGCGGGGTGCTAGGCACAGATACGCAGTATTTT	CASGGVLGTDTQYF
TRBD1	TRBV7-9	NA	TRBJ1-2	TGTGCCAGCAGCTTATCGTCAGGGGGGCATGGCTACACCTTC	CASSLSSGGHGYTF
TRBD1	TRBV3-1/TRBV3-2	NA	TRBJ1-4	TGTGCCAGCAGCCCGATAGGGGGGACAGCTAATGAAAAACTGTTTTTT	CASSPIGGTANEKLFF
NA	TRBV2	few	TRBJ1-6	TGTGCCAGCAGTGGAGGGAGGGTCACCTCACCCCTCCACTTT	CASSGGRVTSPLHF
NA	TRBV7-9	NA	TRBJ2-3	TGTGCGGGGGGTCCGGGGGGCGCAGATACGCAGTATTTT	CAGGPGGADTQYF
NA	TRBV7-2	NA	TRBJ1-4	TGTGCCAGCAGATCGCAGGCAACTAATGAAAAACTGTTTTTT	CASRSQATNEKLFF
TRBD1	TRBV2	NA	TRBJ1-2	TGTGCCAGCGTGTTGACAGGGTCTGAGGATGGCTACACCTTC	CASVLTGSEDGYTF
NA	TRBV2	once	TRBJ1-2	TGTGCCAGCCGTCTGGACAGCCGGCACTATGGCTACACCTTC	CASRLDSRHYGYTF
TRBD1	TRBV6-5	NA	TRBJ1-5	TGTGCCAGCAGTTACTCCAGGGACAGGGGGCAGCCCCAGCATTTT	CASSYSRDRGQPQHF
NA	TRBV6-1	NA	TRBJ2-7	TGTGCCAGCAGCCGTCGACTAGGCGTATACGAGCAGTACTTC	CASSRRLGVYEQYF
NA	TRBV19	NA	TRBJ2-7	TGTGCCAGTAGTGTGGACACCTCCTACGAGCAGTACTTC	CASSVDTSYEQYF
TRBD1	TRBV11-2	few	TRBJ1-2	TGTGCCAGCAGCTTAGACCCCAGGACAGGGGGCTGGGGCTACACCTTC	CASSLDPRTGGWGYTF
NA	TRBV2	few	TRBJ1-3	TGTGCCAGCAGCAGACAGGTCTCTGGAAACACCATATATTTT	CASSRQVSGNTIYF
NA	TRBV5-6	few	TRBJ1-2	TGTGCCAGCAGCCCAAGCGTCGGGTCGCATGGCTACACCTTC	CASSPSVGSHGYTF
NA	TRBV4-3	NA	TRBJ2-7	TGCGCCAGCAGCCTAGGGGCAGAGCAGTACTTC	CASSLGAEQYF